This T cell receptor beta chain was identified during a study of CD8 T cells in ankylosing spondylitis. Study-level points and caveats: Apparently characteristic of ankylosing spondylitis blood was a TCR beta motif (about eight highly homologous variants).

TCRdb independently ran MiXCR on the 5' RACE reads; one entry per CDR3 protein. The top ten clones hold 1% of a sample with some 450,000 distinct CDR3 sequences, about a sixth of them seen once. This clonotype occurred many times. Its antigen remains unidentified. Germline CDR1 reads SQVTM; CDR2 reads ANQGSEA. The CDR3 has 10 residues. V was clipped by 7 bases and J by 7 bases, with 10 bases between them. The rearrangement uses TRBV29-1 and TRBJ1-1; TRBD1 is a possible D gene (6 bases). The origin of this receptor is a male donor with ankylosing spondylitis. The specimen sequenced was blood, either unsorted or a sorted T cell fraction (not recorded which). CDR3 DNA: TGCAGCGGCCGGACAGATGAAGCTTTCTTT. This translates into CSGRTDEAFF. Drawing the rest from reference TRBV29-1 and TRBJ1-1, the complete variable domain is SAVISQKPSRDICQRGTSLTIQCQVDSQVTMMFWYRQQPGQSLTLIATANQGSEATYESGFVIDKFPISRPNLTFSTLTVSNMSPEDSSIYLCSGRTDEAFFGQGTRLTVV.